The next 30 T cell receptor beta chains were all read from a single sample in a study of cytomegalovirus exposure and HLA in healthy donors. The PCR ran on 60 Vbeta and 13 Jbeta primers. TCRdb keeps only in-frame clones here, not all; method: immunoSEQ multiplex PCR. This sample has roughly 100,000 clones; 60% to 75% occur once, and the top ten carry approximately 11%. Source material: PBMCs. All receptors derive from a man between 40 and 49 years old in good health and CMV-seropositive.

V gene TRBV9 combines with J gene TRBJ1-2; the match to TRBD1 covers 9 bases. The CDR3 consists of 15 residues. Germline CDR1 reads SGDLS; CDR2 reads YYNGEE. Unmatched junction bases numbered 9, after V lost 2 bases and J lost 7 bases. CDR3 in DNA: TGTGCCAGCAGCGTCCACTTTACAGGGGGCGCTGGCTACACCTTC. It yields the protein CASSVHFTGGAGYTF.

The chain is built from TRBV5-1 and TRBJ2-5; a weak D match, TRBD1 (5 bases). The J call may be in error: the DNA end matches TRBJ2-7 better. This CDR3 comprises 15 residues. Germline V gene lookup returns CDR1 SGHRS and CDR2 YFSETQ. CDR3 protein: CASSLGPDISYEQYF. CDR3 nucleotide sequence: TGCGCCAGCAGCTTGGGCCCGGACATCTCCTACGAGCAGTACTTC.

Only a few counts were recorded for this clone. For the CDR3, the DNA is TGTGCCAGTAGCTTCACAGGGGCTACGCTCTATGGCTACACCTTC. Protein sequence: CASSFTGATLYGYTF. The chain recombines TRBV19 with TRBJ1-2, with 7 bases lining up with TRBD1. Germline V gene sequence: CDR1 LNHDA, CDR2 SQIVND (reference sequence). There are 15 residues in the CDR3. V dropped 6 bases and J dropped 4; count of bases not matched to a gene: 11.

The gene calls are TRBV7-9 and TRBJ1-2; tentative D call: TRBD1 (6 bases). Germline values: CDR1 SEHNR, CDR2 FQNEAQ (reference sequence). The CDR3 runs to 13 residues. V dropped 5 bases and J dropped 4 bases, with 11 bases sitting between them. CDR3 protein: CASSPGTTYGYTF. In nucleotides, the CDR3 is TGTGCCAGCAGCCCCGGGACAACCTATGGCTACACCTTC.

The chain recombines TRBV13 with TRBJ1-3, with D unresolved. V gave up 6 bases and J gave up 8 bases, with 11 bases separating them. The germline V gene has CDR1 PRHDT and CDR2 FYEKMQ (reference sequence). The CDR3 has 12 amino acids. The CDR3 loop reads CASRRVADTIYF. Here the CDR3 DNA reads TGTGCCAGCAGGAGGGTGGCGGACACCATATATTTT.

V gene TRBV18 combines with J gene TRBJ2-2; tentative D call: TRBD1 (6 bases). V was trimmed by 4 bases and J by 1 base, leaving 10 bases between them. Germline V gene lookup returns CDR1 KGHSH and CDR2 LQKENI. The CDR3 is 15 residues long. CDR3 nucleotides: TGTGCCAGCTCACTTCAGGGACAGAACACCGGGGAGCTGTTTTTT. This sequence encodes CASSLQGQNTGELFF.

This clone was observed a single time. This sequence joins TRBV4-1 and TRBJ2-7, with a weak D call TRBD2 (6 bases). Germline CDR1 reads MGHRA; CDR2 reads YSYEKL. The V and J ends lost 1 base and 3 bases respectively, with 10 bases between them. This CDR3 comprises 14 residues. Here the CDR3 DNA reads TGCGCCAGCAGCCAAGGGGACTCCTACTACGAGCAGTACTTC. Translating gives CASSQGDSYYEQYF.

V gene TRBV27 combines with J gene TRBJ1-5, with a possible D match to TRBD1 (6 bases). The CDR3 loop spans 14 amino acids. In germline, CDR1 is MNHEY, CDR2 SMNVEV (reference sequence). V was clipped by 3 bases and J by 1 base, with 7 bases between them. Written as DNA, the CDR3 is TGTGCCAGCAGTTTCGACAGGAGCAATCAGCCCCAGCATTTT. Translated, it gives CASSFDRSNQPQHF.

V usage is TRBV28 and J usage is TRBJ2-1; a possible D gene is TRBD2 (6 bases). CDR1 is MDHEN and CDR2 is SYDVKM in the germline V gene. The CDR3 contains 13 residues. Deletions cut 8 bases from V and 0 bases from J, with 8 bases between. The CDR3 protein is CASPGSSYNEQFF. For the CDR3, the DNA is TGTGCCAGCCCCGGGAGCTCCTACAATGAGCAGTTCTTC.

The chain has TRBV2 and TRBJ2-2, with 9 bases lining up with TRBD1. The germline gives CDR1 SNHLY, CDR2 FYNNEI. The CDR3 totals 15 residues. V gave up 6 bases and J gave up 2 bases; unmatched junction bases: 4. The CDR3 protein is CASRVGQGNTGELFF. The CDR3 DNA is TGTGCCAGCAGAGTGGGACAGGGCAACACCGGGGAGCTGTTTTTT.

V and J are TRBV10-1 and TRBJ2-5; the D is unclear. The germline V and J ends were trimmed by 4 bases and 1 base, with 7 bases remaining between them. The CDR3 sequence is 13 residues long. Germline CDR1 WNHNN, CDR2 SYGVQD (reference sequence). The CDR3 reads CASSGNIQETQYF. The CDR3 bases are TGCGCCAGCAGTGGTAACATCCAAGAGACCCAGTACTTC.

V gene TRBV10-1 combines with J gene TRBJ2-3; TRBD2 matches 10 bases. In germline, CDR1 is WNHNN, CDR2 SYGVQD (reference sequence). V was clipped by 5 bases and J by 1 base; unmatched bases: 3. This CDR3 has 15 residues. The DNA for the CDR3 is TGCGCCAGCAGTCCCGGACTAGCGGGCACAGATACGCAGTATTTT. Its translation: CASSPGLAGTDTQYF.

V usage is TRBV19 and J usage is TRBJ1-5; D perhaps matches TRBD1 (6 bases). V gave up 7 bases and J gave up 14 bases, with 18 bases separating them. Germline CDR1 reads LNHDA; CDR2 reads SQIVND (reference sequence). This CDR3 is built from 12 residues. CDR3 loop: CASTDTTGWKHF. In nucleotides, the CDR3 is TGTGCCAGTACCGACACTACAGGGTGGAAGCATTTT.

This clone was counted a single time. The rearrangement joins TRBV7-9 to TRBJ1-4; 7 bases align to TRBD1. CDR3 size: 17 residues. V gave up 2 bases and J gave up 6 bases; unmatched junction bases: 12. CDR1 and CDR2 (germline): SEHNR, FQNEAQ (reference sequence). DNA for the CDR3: TGTGCCAGCAGCTTACCCTTAAATAGGGGGCACGATGAAAAACTGTTTTTT. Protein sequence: CASSLPLNRGHDEKLFF.

The CDR3 spells CASSWDRGRDYGYTF. The DNA for the CDR3 is TGTGCCAGCAGCTGGGACAGGGGGCGCGACTATGGCTACACCTTC. The chain links TRBV6-5 to TRBJ1-2, with TRBD1 matching over 12 bases. V was pared by 6 bases and J by 3 bases, with 5 bases of the junction left unmatched. Germline values: CDR1 MNHEY, CDR2 SVGAGI. This CDR3 is 15 amino acids long.

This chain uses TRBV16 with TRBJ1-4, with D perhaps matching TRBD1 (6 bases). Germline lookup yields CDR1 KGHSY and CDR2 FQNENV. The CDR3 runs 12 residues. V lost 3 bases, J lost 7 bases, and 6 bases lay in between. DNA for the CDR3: TGTGCCAGCAGCCAGGACAGTGAAAAACTGTTTTTT. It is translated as CASSQDSEKLFF.

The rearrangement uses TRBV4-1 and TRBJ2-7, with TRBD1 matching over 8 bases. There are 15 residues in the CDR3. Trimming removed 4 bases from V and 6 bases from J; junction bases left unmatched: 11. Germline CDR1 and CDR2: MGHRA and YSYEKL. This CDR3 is CASSPSGTGFGEQYF. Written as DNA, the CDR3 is TGCGCCAGCAGCCCATCCGGGACAGGCTTCGGCGAGCAGTACTTC.

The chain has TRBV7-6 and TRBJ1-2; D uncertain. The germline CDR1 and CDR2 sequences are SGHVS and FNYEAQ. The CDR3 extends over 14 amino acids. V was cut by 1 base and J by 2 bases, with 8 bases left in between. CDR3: CASSLGGSNYGYTF. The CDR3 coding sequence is TGTGCCAGCAGCTTAGGCGGATCAAACTATGGCTACACCTTC.

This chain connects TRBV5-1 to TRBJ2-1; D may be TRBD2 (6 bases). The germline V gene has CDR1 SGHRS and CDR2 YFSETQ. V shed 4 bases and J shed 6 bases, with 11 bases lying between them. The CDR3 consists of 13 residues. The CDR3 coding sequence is TGCGCCAGCAGCCCCCACGGGGGCAATGAGCAGTTCTTC. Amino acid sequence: CASSPHGGNEQFF.

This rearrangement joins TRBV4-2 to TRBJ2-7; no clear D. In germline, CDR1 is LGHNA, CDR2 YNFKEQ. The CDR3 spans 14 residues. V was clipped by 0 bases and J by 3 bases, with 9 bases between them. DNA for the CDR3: TGTGCCAGCAGCCAAGATTCGGCTAACTACGAGCAGTACGTC. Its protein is CASSQDSANYEQYV.

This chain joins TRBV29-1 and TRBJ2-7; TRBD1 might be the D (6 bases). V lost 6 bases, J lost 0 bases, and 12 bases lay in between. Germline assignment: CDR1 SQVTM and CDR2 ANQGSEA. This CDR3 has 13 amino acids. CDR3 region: CSVTWTVSYEQYF. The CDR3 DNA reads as TGCAGCGTCACCTGGACAGTCTCCTACGAGCAGTACTTC.

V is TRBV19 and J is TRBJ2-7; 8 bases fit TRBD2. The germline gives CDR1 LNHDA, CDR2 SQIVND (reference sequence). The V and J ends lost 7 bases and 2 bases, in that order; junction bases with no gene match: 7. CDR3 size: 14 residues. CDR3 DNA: TGTGCCAGTAAGTCTAGCGGGCCGACCTACGAGCAGTACTTC. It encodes CASKSSGPTYEQYF.

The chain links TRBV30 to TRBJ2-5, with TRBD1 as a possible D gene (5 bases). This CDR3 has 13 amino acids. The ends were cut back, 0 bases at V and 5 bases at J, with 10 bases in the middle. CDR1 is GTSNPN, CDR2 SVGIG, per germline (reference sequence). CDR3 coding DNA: TGTGCCTGGAGTGTATGGGGCTTGGAGACCCAGTACTTC. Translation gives CAWSVWGLETQYF.

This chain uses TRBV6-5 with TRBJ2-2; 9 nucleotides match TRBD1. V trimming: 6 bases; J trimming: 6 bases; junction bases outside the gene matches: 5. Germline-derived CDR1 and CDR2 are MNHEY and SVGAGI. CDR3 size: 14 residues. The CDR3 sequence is CASRNRGQAGELFF. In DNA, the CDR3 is TGTGCCAGCAGGAACAGGGGGCAGGCCGGGGAGCTGTTTTTT.

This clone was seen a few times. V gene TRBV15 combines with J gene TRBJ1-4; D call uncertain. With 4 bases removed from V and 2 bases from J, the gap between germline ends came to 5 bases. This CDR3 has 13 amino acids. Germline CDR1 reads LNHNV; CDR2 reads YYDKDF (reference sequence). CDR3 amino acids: CATSTFTNEKLFF. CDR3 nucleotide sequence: TGTGCCACCAGCACCTTTACTAATGAAAAACTGTTTTTT.

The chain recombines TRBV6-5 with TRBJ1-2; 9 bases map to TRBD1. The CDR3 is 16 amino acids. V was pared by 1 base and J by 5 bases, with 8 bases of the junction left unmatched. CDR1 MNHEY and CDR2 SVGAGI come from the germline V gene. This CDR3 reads CASSYLQGQGPYGYTF. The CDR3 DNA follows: TGTGCCAGCAGTTACTTACAGGGACAGGGTCCTTATGGCTACACCTTC.

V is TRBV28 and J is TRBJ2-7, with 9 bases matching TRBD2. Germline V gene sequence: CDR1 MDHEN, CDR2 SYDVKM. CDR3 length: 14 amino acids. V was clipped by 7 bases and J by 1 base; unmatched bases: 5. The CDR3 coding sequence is TGTGCCAGCACCCTAGCGGGACGATCCTACGAGCAGTACTTC. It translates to CASTLAGRSYEQYF.

The CDR3 loop is CASISRQGADSDEQFF. CDR3 DNA: TGTGCCAGCATCTCCCGACAGGGGGCTGATTCCGATGAGCAGTTCTTC. The V call is TRBV28, the J call TRBJ2-1; 10 bases fit TRBD1. The CDR3 consists of 16 residues. After removal of 7 bases from V and 8 bases from J, the junction contained 14 bases not matched to a gene. CDR1 MDHEN and CDR2 SYDVKM come from the germline V gene. Complete variable domain (other parts from reference TRBV28 and TRBJ2-1): DVKVTQSSRYLVKRTGEKVFLECVQDMDHENMFWYRQDPGLGLRLIYFSYDVKMKEKGDIPEGYSVSREKKERFSLILESASTNQTSMYLCASISRQGADSDEQFFGPGTRLTVL.

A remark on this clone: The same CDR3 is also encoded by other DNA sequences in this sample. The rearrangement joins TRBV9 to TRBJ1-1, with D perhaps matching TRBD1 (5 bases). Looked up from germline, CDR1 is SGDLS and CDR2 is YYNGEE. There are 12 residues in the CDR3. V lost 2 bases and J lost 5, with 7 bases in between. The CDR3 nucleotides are TGTGCCAGCAGCGTTGGGGGGACTGAAGCTTTCTTT. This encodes CASSVGGTEAFF.

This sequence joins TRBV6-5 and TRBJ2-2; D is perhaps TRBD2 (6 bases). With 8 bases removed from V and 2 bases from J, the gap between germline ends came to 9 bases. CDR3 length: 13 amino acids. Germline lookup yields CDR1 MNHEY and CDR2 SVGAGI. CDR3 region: CASGGINTGELFF. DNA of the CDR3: TGTGCCAGCGGGGGGATCAACACCGGGGAGCTGTTTTTT.